Listed below are T cell receptor beta chains from one sample, sequenced in a study of blood T cell repertoires in COVID-19. The data were produced by immunoSEQ multiplex PCR, yet TCRdb's version contains in-frame clones alone and is incomplete. The sample records roughly 300,000 clones, 80% to 95% being singletons. The source material was PBMCs or T cells enriched from blood (not recorded which). The receptors shown here come from a woman under 40 who had recovered from COVID-19. Both conserved end residues are part of each CDR3. D genes are given only for firm matches. Clone size, where shown, is once, few, many, or a class for clones that have expanded.

>TRBD1|TRBV28|NA|TRBJ1-6
TGTGCCAGCAGCCGGGACCGACAGGGTTCACCCCTCCACTTT
CASSRDRQGSPLHF
>TRBD2|TRBV29-1|NA|TRBJ2-7
TGCAGCGTTGAAGATCGACTAGCGGGTAGCTCCTACGAGCAGTACTTC
CSVEDRLAGSSYEQYF
>NA|TRBV19|NA|TRBJ1-5
TGTGCCAGTAAAGGGGCAGTCAGCAATCAGCCCCAGCATTTT
CASKGAVSNQPQHF
>TRBD1|TRBV30|NA|TRBJ1-4
TGTGCCTGGAGACAGGGGCCTAATGAAAAACTGTTTTTT
CAWRQGPNEKLFF
>NA|TRBV11-2|NA|TRBJ2-7
TGTGCCAGCAGCACAGGTTACGAGCAGTACTTC
CASSTGYEQYF
>TRBD2|TRBV6-4|NA|TRBJ2-1
TGTGCCAGCAGTGGATTGGTAGCGGGTTACAATGAGCAGTTCTTC
CASSGLVAGYNEQFF
>TRBD2|TRBV15|NA|TRBJ2-3
TGTGCCACCAGCAGAGTCGGGTCGCGGGGGGAAAGCGCAGATACGCAGTATTTT
CATSRVGSRGESADTQYF
>NA|TRBV29-1|few|TRBJ1-1
TGCAGCGTTGCCCGGGGGAACACTGAAGCTTTCTTT
CSVARGNTEAFF
>NA|TRBV2|NA|TRBJ1-2
TGTGCCAGCAGTGAAGGGCCTCACGGGGGCTACACCTTC
CASSEGPHGGYTF
>TRBD2|TRBV10-1|NA|TRBJ2-1
TGCGCCAGCAGCCCCCATAGCGGGAGGGCAGGGAATGAGCAGTTCTTC
CASSPHSGRAGNEQFF
>TRBD2|TRBV7-2|NA|TRBJ2-1
TGTGCCAGCAGCTTAGTAATATCAACTAGCGGGAATAGGAATGAGCAGTTCTTC
CASSLVISTSGNRNEQFF
>TRBD2|TRBV7-2|NA|TRBJ2-3
TGTGCCAGCAGCCCCCTAGCGGCTAGCACAGATACGCAGTATTTT
CASSPLAASTDTQYF
>NA|TRBV28|NA|TRBJ1-6
TGTGCCAGCAGCCCCGACAGATTATCACCCCTCCACTTT
CASSPDRLSPLHF
>TRBD1|TRBV24-1|NA|TRBJ2-3
TGTGCCACCAGAGGACAGGGCACAGATACGCAGTATTTT
CATRGQGTDTQYF
>TRBD1|TRBV11-2|NA|TRBJ1-4
TGTGCCAGCAGCTCCGGACAGGGAACTAATGAAAAACTGTTTTTT
CASSSGQGTNEKLFF
>NA|TRBV9|NA|TRBJ1-1
TGTGCCAGCAGCGGCGGGGGGGCCTTGAACACTGAAGCTTTCTTT
CASSGGGALNTEAFF
>NA|TRBV5-1|NA|TRBJ1-2
TGCGCCAGCAGCTCCACAGGGAACTATGGCTACACCTTC
CASSSTGNYGYTF
>NA|TRBV10-3|NA|TRBJ1-1
TGTGCCATCAACGGGAACGGCAGGAACACTGAAGCTTTCTTT
CAINGNGRNTEAFF
>TRBD2|TRBV9|NA|TRBJ2-3
TGTGCCAGCAGCCCCCGATGGGGGGGTAGCACAGATACGCAGTATTTT
CASSPRWGGSTDTQYF
>TRBD1|TRBV28|NA|TRBJ1-5
TGTGCCAGCACCTCAGAGGCTGACAGGGTCGATCAGCCCCAGCATTTT
CASTSEADRVDQPQHF
>NA|TRBV11-2|NA|TRBJ2-3
TGTGCCAGCAGCTTACGCGGTCCTAGCACAGATACGCAGTATTTT
CASSLRGPSTDTQYF
>NA|TRBV14|NA|TRBJ1-1
TGTGCCAGCAGATTACAGGGTTTGAACACTGAAGCTTTCTTT
CASRLQGLNTEAFF
>NA|TRBV19|NA|TRBJ1-4
TGTGCCAGTATCAAAGATCAGGGTCCTAATGAAAAACTGTTTTTT
CASIKDQGPNEKLFF
>TRBD2|TRBV28|NA|TRBJ2-7
TGTGCCAGCAGTACCAGGACTAGCGGGAGATTCGGGTACGAGCAGTACTTC
CASSTRTSGRFGYEQYF
>TRBD2|TRBV3-1/TRBV3-2|NA|TRBJ2-2
TGTGCCAGCAGCCAAGCTCTGAGACTAGCGGGAGATCGGAACACCGGGGAGCTGTTTTTT
CASSQALRLAGDRNTGELFF
>TRBD2|TRBV24-1|NA|TRBJ2-1
TGTGCCACCAGTGAATCGACTAGCGGGTACAATGAGCAGTTCTTC
CATSESTSGYNEQFF
>NA|TRBV28|NA|TRBJ1-6
TGTGCCAGCAGGACACCGGATAATTCACCCCTCCACTTT
CASRTPDNSPLHF
>NA|TRBV12-3/TRBV12-4|NA|TRBJ1-5
TGTGCCAGCAGCCCTTCCGGGGGGTCCCAGCATTTT
CASSPSGGSQHF